This section outlines one T cell receptor (beta chain) sequence together with its context. The sample belongs to a study of PD-L1 blockade in urothelial cancer. Study in general: Males with urothelial cancer arising in the bladder constituted most of the roughly 30 patients.

Time point meaning: peripheral blood 6 weeks after treatment start. Profiled with immunoSEQ multiplex PCR; TCRdb holds only in-frame clones, not every one. The data contain tens of thousands of clones, about 90% of them singletons. The CDR3 length is 15 residues. V lost 6 bases and J lost 0; bases outside the gene matches: 5. Germline V gene sequence: CDR1 PRHDT, CDR2 FYEKMQ (reference sequence). The chain uses TRBV13 and TRBJ2-3, with TRBD2 matching over 8 bases. This specimen consisted of PBMCs, obtained around atezolizumab (anti-PD-L1) treatment. The sequence was obtained from a man between 65 and 85 years old with urothelial cancer. The CDR3 nucleotides read TGTGCCAGCAGAACTAGCGGACCTAGCACAGATACGCAGTATTTT. It yields the protein CASRTSGPSTDTQYF. Looking up the rest from reference TRBV13 and TRBJ2-3 gives the full variable domain: AAGVIQSPRHLIKEKRETATLKCYPIPRHDTVYWYQQGPGQDPQFLISFYEKMQSDKGSIPDRFSAQQFSDYHSELNMSSLELGDSALYFCASRTSGPSTDTQYFGPGTRLTVL.